This TCR beta chain comes out of a study of T cell responses to AZD1222 COVID-19 vaccine. Study-level findings and limits: Spike-specific TCR breadth and depth both grew after two AZD1222 doses. Among those given AZD1222, only 6 or 7 were seropositive at baseline.

With regard to this clone: Antigen unknown.

V lost 2 bases and J 0 bases, leaving 7 bases between the germline ends. Germline CDR1 reads SEHNR; CDR2 reads FQNEAQ (reference sequence). This CDR3 has 14 amino acids. Method: immunoSEQ multiplex PCR; TCRdb's copy keeps in-frame clones and lacks some. The repertoire holds some 130,000 clones, with over 80% as singletons. The specimen was peripheral blood, collected 28 days after the second AZD1222 dose. This receptor was taken from an adult who received the AZD1222 COVID-19 vaccine. This chain joins TRBV7-9 and TRBJ1-1; unclear D gene. The CDR3 sequence is CASSLSRLNTEAFF. The CDR3 DNA follows: TGTGCCAGCAGCTTAAGCAGATTGAACACTGAAGCTTTCTTT.